The entry that follows covers one T cell receptor (beta chain) sequence. Its target is unknown. The data originate from a study of cytomegalovirus exposure and HLA in healthy donors. Primers included in the PCR were 60 Vbeta and 13 Jbeta primers. Per the authors' pipeline: Later, an analysis found about 77 million unique TCR beta chains, and 8.5 million to 12 million of these were shared. TCRdb's copy holds only in-frame clones and misses some; the assay was immunoSEQ multiplex PCR. V and J calls and clone size are those listed in that table; D and trimming were worked out from the DNA. The data contain tens of thousands of clones, 86% of them seen just once; the ten biggest clones take up about a tenth. Findings and caveats of the study: Segments of the TCR beta V type were, in most cases, productive about 87% or about 30% of the time in an earlier analysis. Confirmation was obtained in vitro that a few CMV-associated chains are specific for CMV antigens.

What was sequenced was PBMCs. This clonotype was sampled from a man aged 25 to 40 in good health and CMV-seropositive.

The CDR3 is CASRAGGSGNTIYF. CDR3 bases: TGTGCCAGCAGGGCGGGGGGGTCTGGAAACACCATATATTTT. The V and J genes are TRBV2 and TRBJ1-3; possibly TRBD1 for D (5 bases). Germline assignment: CDR1 SNHLY and CDR2 FYNNEI. The length of the CDR3 is 14 residues. V was pared by 6 bases and J by 1 base, with 10 bases between.